This TCR beta chain comes out of a study of T cell repertoires in cytomegalovirus infection. In its sample, this clonotype was seen a few times. Via MiXCR, TCRdb re-called the reads, giving one row per CDR3 protein. The data show some 180,000 distinct CDR3 sequences, about 17% seen once. The CDR3 contains 14 residues. The germline V and J ends were trimmed by 6 bases and 2 bases, with 14 bases remaining between them. The V gene's germline CDR1 is SNHLY and CDR2 FYNNEI. The source of this sequence is a human donor in good health (CMV status not recorded). Some clones in this sample may be carry-over from other donors' samples. This chain links TRBV2 with TRBJ2-7; D remains unclear. Material: CD8+ T cells from PBMCs. Here the CDR3 reads CASSLALKPYEQYF. Here the CDR3 DNA reads TGTGCCAGCAGCTTGGCACTGAAGCCCTACGAGCAGTACTTC.